These 27 T cell receptor beta chains share one sample of origin, sequenced in a study of PD-1 blockade in classical Hodgkin lymphoma. Each patient relapsed following autologous stem cell transplantation, and prior brentuximab vedotin exposure differed. Here immunoSEQ multiplex PCR was the method, and the copy in TCRdb shows in-frame clones only, minus some. The sample has around 41,000 clones, around 80% seen once. Sequenced here: peripheral blood mononuclear cells (PBMCs), sampled at baseline. The receptors come from a human donor with classical Hodgkin lymphoma.

This clone qualifies as medium-sized. The chain joins TRBV10-1 to TRBJ2-7; D unresolved. This CDR3 comprises 13 residues. Trimming took 6 bases from V and 2 from J, leaving 11 bases between them. CDR1 WNHNN and CDR2 SYGVQD come from the germline V gene (reference sequence). The CDR3 spells CASSPAGTYEQYF. The CDR3 bases are TGCGCCAGCAGCCCTGCTGGCACCTACGAGCAGTACTTC.

The V call is TRBV5-1, the J call TRBJ2-1, with 11 nucleotides matching TRBD2. J was trimmed by 9 bases and V by 0 bases; bases with no gene match: 8. Germline loops: CDR1 SGHRS, CDR2 YFSETQ. The CDR3 length is 16 residues. The CDR3, as DNA: TGCGCCAGCAGCTTGGGGCTAGCGGGAGGATTTGGTGAGCAGTTCTTC. Protein product: CASSLGLAGGFGEQFF.

This chain uses TRBV5-5 with TRBJ1-5, with TRBD1 matching over 9 bases. V lost 3 bases and J lost 5; bases outside the gene matches: 3. The CDR3 extends over 14 amino acids. The germline V gene has CDR1 SGHKS and CDR2 YYEKEE (reference sequence). The CDR3 is CASSSRTGDQPQHF. The CDR3 nucleotides are TGTGCCAGCAGCTCCAGGACAGGGGATCAGCCCCAGCATTTT.

The V gene is TRBV7-3, the J gene TRBJ2-5; 9 bases map to TRBD1. Unmatched junction bases numbered 3, after V lost 3 bases and J lost 7 bases. Germline V gives CDR1 SGHTA, CDR2 FQGTGA. This CDR3 has 13 amino acids. The CDR3 DNA reads TGTGCCAGCAGCTTTGACAGGGGGTCGACCCAGTACTTC. It encodes CASSFDRGSTQYF.

In its sample, this clone is medium-sized (0.01 to 0.1%). Other DNA sequences within the sample encode an identical CDR3. This chain links TRBV7-3 with TRBJ2-3, with TRBD2 matching 14 bases. The junction had 3 bases not matched to a gene; V was cut back by 5 bases and J by 5 bases. The CDR3 runs 15 residues. The V gene's germline CDR1 is SGHTA and CDR2 FQGTGA. The CDR3 DNA reads as TGTGCCAGCAGCCGACTAGCGGGAGGGGTAGATACGCAGTATTTT. As protein: CASSRLAGGVDTQYF. Full variable domain (outside the CDR3, taken from reference TRBV7-3 and TRBJ2-3): GAGVSQTPSNKVTEKGKYVELRCDPISGHTALYWYRQSLGQGPEFLIYFQGTGAADDSGLPNDRFFAVRPEGSVSTLKIQRTERGDSAVYLCASSRLAGGVDTQYFGPGTRLTVL.

V and J are TRBV2 and TRBJ2-7; no firm D call. Germline lookup yields CDR1 SNHLY and CDR2 FYNNEI. This CDR3 region has 14 residues. V gave up 6 bases and J gave up 2 bases, with 14 bases separating them. CDR3 residues: CASRDNTVAYEQYF. The CDR3 region has the DNA TGTGCCAGCAGAGATAACACAGTTGCCTACGAGCAGTACTTC.

This chain connects TRBV7-2 to TRBJ2-3; D may correspond to TRBD1 or TRBD2 (7 bases each). The CDR3 loop spans 13 amino acids. V was clipped by 5 bases and J by 4 bases, with 10 bases between them. CDR1 is SGHTA, CDR2 FQGNSA, per germline. Here the CDR3 reads CASSQGGPDTQYF. CDR3 DNA: TGTGCCAGCAGCCAGGGGGGGCCAGATACGCAGTATTTT.

The J gene is TRBJ2-1, the V gene TRBV6-5; 7 bases map to TRBD2. The CDR3 has 14 amino acids. V gave up 2 bases and J gave up 4 bases; unmatched junction bases: 2. The germline V gene encodes CDR1 MNHEY and CDR2 SVGAGI. CDR3 sequence: CASSYDGRYNEQFF. DNA of the CDR3: TGTGCCAGCAGTTACGACGGGAGGTACAATGAGCAGTTCTTC.

CDR3 residues: CAISEFPFSGNTIYF. The DNA of the CDR3 is TGTGCCATCAGTGAGTTTCCTTTCTCTGGAAACACCATATATTTT. The rearrangement links TRBV10-3 to TRBJ1-3; D not certain. The germline CDR1 and CDR2 sequences are ENHRY and SYGVKD. The CDR3 is 15 residues long. V was trimmed by 1 base and J by 0 bases, leaving 7 bases between them.

This clone showed up many times. The chain carries TRBV19 and TRBJ1-5, with D tentatively TRBD1 (5 bases). Per the germline V gene, CDR1 is LNHDA and CDR2 is SQIVND (reference sequence). The CDR3 sequence is 13 residues long. Trimming left V 7 bases short and J 9 bases short, with 16 bases between. The CDR3 DNA reads TGTGCCAGTACCAAAGCGGGACCACGGCCCCAGCATTTT. Protein product: CASTKAGPRPQHF. Full variable domain (missing parts from reference TRBV19 and TRBJ1-5): DGGITQSPKYLFRKEGQNVTLSCEQNLNHDAMYWYRQDPGQGLRLIYYSQIVNDFQKGDIAEGYSVSREKKESFPLTVTSAQKNPTAFYLCASTKAGPRPQHFGDGTRLSIL.

The chain carries TRBV4-1 and TRBJ2-7; unclear D gene. The CDR3 covers 17 residues. V was trimmed by 0 bases and J by 1 base, leaving 16 bases between them. Germline assignment: CDR1 MGHRA and CDR2 YSYEKL. The CDR3 DNA sequence: TGCGCCAGCAGCCAAGAGTATAGCCAAGGGAAATCCTACGAGCAGTACTTC. Residues: CASSQEYSQGKSYEQYF.

The sample holds a few counts of this clone. The rearrangement joins TRBV11-2 to TRBJ1-5, with D unclear. CDR3 length equals 17 residues. Germline V gene lookup returns CDR1 SGHAT and CDR2 FQNNGV. Between the trimmed V and J ends, which lost 5 bases and 0 bases, there was a span of 17 bases. The CDR3 region has the DNA TGTGCCAGCAGCCCGGCCGGCGGATTTTATAGCAATCAGCCCCAGCATTTT. Protein: CASSPAGGFYSNQPQHF.

This sequence joins TRBV6-5 and TRBJ1-5; D is undetermined. V lost 2 bases, J lost 4 bases, and 15 bases lay in between. This CDR3 region has 16 residues. Looked up from germline, CDR1 is MNHEY and CDR2 is SVGAGI. The CDR3 region is CASSYQWGFGNQPQHF. CDR3 nucleotide sequence: TGTGCCAGCAGTTACCAGTGGGGATTCGGAAATCAGCCCCAGCATTTT.

This chain joins TRBV9 and TRBJ1-3, with D possibly matching TRBD1 (5 bases). CDR1 and CDR2 from the germline V gene are SGDLS and YYNGEE. The CDR3 totals 16 residues. Trimming stripped 0 bases from V and 4 bases from J, with 14 bases between. CDR3 DNA sequence: TGTGCCAGCAGCGTAGATCCCGGGGGATTCGGAAACACCATATATTTT. This gives the protein CASSVDPGGFGNTIYF. Full variable domain (outside the CDR3, taken from reference TRBV9 and TRBJ1-3): DSGVTQTPKHLITATGQRVTLRCSPRSGDLSVYWYQQSLDQGLQFLIQYYNGEERAKGNILERFSAQQFPDLHSELNLSSLELGDSALYFCASSVDPGGFGNTIYFGEGSWLTVV.

This chain connects TRBV7-2 to TRBJ2-1; 8 bases are a match to TRBD2. Germline lookup yields CDR1 SGHTA and CDR2 FQGNSA. V was pared by 8 bases and J by 9 bases, with 12 bases of the junction left unmatched. CDR3 length: 14 amino acids. CDR3 nucleotide sequence: TGTGCCAGCGGGCGAGATGGGCTAGCGGGTGAGCAGTTCTTC. It specifies CASGRDGLAGEQFF.

The rearrangement links TRBV28 to TRBJ1-2; a possible D gene is TRBD1 (5 bases). Germline lookup yields CDR1 MDHEN and CDR2 SYDVKM. V was trimmed by 2 bases and J by 6 bases, leaving 19 bases between them. The CDR3 contains 16 residues. The CDR3 DNA is TGTGCCAGCAGTTTAGTCCCCGGCAGGGAGGGGAATGGCTACACCTTC. Protein product: CASSLVPGREGNGYTF.

This chain joins TRBV21-1 and TRBJ2-2; whether TRBD2, the table's D call, matches the DNA was not checked. TRBV21-1 is a listed pseudogene. This CDR3 contains 17 residues. This CDR3 reads CASSKRPGGREAGELFF. As DNA, the CDR3 is TGTGCCAGCAGCAAAAGGCCTGGAGGGAGAGAGGCCGGGGAGCTGTTTTTT.

This chain joins TRBV18 and TRBJ2-7, with no clear D. V gave up 2 bases and J gave up 7 bases, with 6 bases separating them. Germline CDR1 is KGHSH and CDR2 is LQKENI. The CDR3 covers 11 residues. In DNA, the CDR3 is TGTGCCAGCTCACCAAGGCAAGAGCAGTACTTC. This encodes CASSPRQEQYF.

This rearrangement joins TRBV9 to TRBJ2-1; possibly TRBD2 for D (5 bases). The germline V gene has CDR1 SGDLS and CDR2 YYNGEE. The CDR3 is made up of 17 amino acids. V lost 3 bases and J 3 bases, leaving 19 bases between the germline ends. The chain's CDR3 is CASSEASTNGFYNEQFF. The CDR3 bases are TGTGCCAGCAGCGAAGCCTCGACTAACGGATTCTACAATGAGCAGTTCTTC.

The chain couples TRBV5-6 to TRBJ1-2, with TRBD1 as a possible D gene (5 bases). The length of the CDR3 is 14 residues. Trimming took 2 bases from V and 4 from J, leaving 12 bases between them. Germline values: CDR1 SGHDT, CDR2 YYEEEE. The CDR3 DNA sequence: TGTGCCAGCAGCTTTGCGGGGGTCGGCTATGGCTACACCTTC. It codes for CASSFAGVGYGYTF.

This clone was detected many times. This chain joins TRBV12-5 and TRBJ2-5; D is possibly TRBD2 (5 bases). The V gene's germline CDR1 is LGHNT and CDR2 FRNRAP. The CDR3 length is 14 residues. The V end lost 1 base, the J end lost 3 bases, and 9 bases lay between the germline ends. CDR3 nucleotide sequence: TGTGCTAGTGGTTTGGGGTACGGGGAAGAGACCCAGTACTTC. Translated, it gives CASGLGYGEETQYF.

This clone was observed a handful of times. V and J are TRBV6-5 and TRBJ2-1; TRBD1 aligns across 7 bases. The ends lost 10 bases at V and 2 bases at J; junction bases unmatched: 8. The CDR3 loop spans 14 amino acids. Germline values: CDR1 MNHEY, CDR2 SVGAGI. The CDR3: CATETGATYNEQFF. The DNA for the CDR3 is TGTGCCACAGAAACAGGGGCCACCTACAATGAGCAGTTCTTC.

This rearrangement joins TRBV25-1 to TRBJ2-7, with TRBD1 as a possible D gene (6 bases). V was pared by 2 bases and J by 7 bases, with 15 bases between. The CDR3 has 14 residues. CDR1 MGHDK and CDR2 SYGVNS come from the germline V gene. In DNA, the CDR3 is TGTGCCAGCAGTGAACTCAGGGGCCACCGAGAGCAGTACTTC. The encoded protein is CASSELRGHREQYF.

The chain has TRBV6-5 and TRBJ2-7; possibly TRBD1 for D (6 bases). The V end was cut by 7 bases, the J end by 7 bases, with 14 bases between. Germline-derived CDR1 and CDR2 are MNHEY and SVGAGI. This CDR3 region has 12 residues. CDR3 amino acids: CASTKGQGEQYF. The CDR3 nucleotides are TGTGCCAGCACTAAAGGCCAGGGGGAGCAGTACTTC.

This clone occurred many times. The genes are TRBV7-9 and TRBJ2-7; 10 bases agree with TRBD1. The CDR3 covers 15 residues. V gave up 5 bases and J gave up 1 base; unmatched junction bases: 5. Germline CDR1 SEHNR, CDR2 FQNEAQ (reference sequence). As DNA, the CDR3 is TGTGCCAGCAGCCACCGGGACAGGGGTTCCTACGAGCAGTACTTC. It specifies CASSHRDRGSYEQYF.

This sequence joins TRBV5-1 and TRBJ1-2; perhaps TRBD1 as D (5 bases). CDR1 and CDR2 (germline): SGHRS, YFSETQ. Trimming left V 0 bases short and J 6 bases short, with 21 bases between. The CDR3 runs 17 residues. As DNA, the CDR3 is TGCGCCAGCAGCTTGGCGGGGCCCTATTACTCGCCGGATGGCTACACCTTC. Its protein is CASSLAGPYYSPDGYTF.

The V and J genes are TRBV2 and TRBJ1-2; D ambiguous. V shed 6 bases and J shed 2 bases, with 10 bases lying between them. This CDR3 has 13 amino acids. Germline lookup yields CDR1 SNHLY and CDR2 FYNNEI. The CDR3 sequence: CASSPTLNYGYTF. As DNA, the CDR3 is TGTGCCAGCAGCCCCACGCTGAACTATGGCTACACCTTC.